This T cell receptor (beta chain) was captured in a study of vaccination effects on CD4 cells after COVID-19. On this clone itself: Its antigen is currently unknown.

The V gene's germline CDR1 is SGHRS and CDR2 YFSETQ. This CDR3 is 15 amino acids long. The V gene lost 1 base and the J gene lost 0 bases, with 10 bases spanning the gap. Measured with immunoSEQ multiplex PCR; TCRdb has only the in-frame clones, and not every one. This table holds about 45,000 clones, approximately 81% found once. The authors isolated CD4+ T cells after roughly 10 days of culture. The V and J genes are TRBV5-1 and TRBJ2-5; the D gene could be TRBD1 or TRBD2 (6 bases each). This TCR came from a human donor who had a prior SARS-CoV-2 infection. Sample: CD4+ T cells from PBMCs cultured without peptide, taken before COVID-19 vaccination. The CDR3 DNA reads TGCGCCAGCAGCTTGTTGGGGGGCTACCAAGAGACCCAGTACTTC. Translated, it gives CASSLLGGYQETQYF.